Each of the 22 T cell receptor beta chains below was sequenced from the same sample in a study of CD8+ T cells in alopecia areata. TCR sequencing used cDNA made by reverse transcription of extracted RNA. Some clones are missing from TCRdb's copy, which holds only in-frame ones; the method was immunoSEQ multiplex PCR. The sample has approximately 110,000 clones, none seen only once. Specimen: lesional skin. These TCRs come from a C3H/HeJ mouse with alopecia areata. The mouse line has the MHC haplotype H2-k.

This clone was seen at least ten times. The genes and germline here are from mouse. The CDR3 here is CASSDGGTGKTEQFF. Incomplete CDR3 DNA: TGTGCCAGCAGTGATGGAGGGACAGGGAAGACT. The rearrangement uses TRBV13-3 and TRBJ2-1, with 9 bases lining up with TRBD1. The read falls 4 residues short of the CDR3 end, and the missing part is taken from the germline J gene. Germline CDR1 is NNHDY and CDR2 is SYVADS. The CDR3 consists of 15 residues.

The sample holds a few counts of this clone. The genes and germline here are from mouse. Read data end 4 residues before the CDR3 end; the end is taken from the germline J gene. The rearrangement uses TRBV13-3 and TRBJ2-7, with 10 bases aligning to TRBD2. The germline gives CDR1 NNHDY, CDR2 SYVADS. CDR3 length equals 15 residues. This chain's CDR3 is CASSGRDWGVHEQYF. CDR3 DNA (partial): TGTGCCAGCAGTGGCCGGGACTGGGGTGTCCAT.

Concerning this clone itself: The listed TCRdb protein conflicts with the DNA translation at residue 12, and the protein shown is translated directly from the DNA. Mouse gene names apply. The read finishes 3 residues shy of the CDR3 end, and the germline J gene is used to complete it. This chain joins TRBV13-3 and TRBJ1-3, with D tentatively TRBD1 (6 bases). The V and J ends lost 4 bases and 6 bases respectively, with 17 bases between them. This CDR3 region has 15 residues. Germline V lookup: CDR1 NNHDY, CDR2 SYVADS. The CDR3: CASSFRLGTKNTLYF. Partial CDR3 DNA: TGTGCCAGCAGTTTTCGACTCGGGACAAAAAATACG. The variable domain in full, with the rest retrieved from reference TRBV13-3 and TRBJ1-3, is EAAVTQSPRSKVAVTGGKVTLSCHQTNNHDYMYWYRQDTGHGLRLIHYSYVADSTEKGDIPDGYKASRPSQENFSLILELASLSQTAVYFCASSFRLGTKNTLYFGEGSRLIVV.

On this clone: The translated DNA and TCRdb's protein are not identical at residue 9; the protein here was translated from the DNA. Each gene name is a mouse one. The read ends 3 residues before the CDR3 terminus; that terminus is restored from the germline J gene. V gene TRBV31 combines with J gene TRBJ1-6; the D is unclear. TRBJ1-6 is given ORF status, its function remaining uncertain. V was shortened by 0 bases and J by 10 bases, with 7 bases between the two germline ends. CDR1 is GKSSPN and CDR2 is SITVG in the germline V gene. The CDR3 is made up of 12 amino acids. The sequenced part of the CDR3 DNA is TGTGCCTGGAGTCTCCCCAGATCGCCC. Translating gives CAWSLPRSP. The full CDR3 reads CAWSLPRSPLYF.

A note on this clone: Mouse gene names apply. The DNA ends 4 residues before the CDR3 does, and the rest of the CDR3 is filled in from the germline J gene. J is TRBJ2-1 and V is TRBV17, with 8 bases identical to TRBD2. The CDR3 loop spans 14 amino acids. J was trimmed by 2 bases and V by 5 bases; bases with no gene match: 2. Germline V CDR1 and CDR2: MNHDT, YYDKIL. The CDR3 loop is CASSLGGDYAEQFF. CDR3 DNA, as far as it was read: TGTGCTAGCAGTCTGGGGGGCGACTATGCT.

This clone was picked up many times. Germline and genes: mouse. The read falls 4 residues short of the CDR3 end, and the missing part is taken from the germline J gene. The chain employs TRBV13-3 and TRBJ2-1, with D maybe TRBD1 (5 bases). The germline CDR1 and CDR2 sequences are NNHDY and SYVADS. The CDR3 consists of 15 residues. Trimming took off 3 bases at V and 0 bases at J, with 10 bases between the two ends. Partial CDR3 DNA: TGTGCCAGCAGTGGACGGACACTTAACTATGCT. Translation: CASSGRTLNYA. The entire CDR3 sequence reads CASSGRTLNYAEQFF.

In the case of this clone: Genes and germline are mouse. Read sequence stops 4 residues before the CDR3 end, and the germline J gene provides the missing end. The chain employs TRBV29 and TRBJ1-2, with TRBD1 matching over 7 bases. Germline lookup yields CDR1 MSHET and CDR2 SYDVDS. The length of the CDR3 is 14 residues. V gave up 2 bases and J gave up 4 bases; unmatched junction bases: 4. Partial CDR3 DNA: TGTGCTAGCAGTTTAGGGACAGAGGGCTCC. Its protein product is CASSLGTEGS. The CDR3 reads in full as CASSLGTEGSDYTF. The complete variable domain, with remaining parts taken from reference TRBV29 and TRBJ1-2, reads DMKVTQMPRYLIKRMGENVLLECGQDMSHETMYWYRQDPGLGLQLIYISYDVDSNSEGDIPKGYRVSRKKREHFSLILDSAKTNQTSVYFCASSLGTEGSDYTFGSGTRLLVI.

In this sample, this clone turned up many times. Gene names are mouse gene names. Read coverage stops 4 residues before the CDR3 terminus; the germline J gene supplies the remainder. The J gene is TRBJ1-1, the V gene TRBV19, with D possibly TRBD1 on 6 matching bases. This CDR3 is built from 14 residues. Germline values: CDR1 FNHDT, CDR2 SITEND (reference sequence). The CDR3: CASSIRLGGREVFF. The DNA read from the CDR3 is TGTGCCAGCAGTATAAGACTGGGGGGGCGA.

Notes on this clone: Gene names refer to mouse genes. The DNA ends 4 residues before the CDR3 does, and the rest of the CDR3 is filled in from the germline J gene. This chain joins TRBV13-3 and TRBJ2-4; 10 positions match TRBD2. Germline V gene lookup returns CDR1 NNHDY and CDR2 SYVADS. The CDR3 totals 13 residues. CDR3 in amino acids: CASSWGGANTLYF. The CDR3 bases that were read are TGTGCCAGCAGCTGGGGGGGCGCTAAC.

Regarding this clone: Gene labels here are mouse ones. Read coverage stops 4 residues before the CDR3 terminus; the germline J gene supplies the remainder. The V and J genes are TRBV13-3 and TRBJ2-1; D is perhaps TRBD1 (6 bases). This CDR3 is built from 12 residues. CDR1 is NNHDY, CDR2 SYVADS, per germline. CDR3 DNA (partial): TGTGCCAGCAGTACAGGGAGGGCT. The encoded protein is CASSTGRA. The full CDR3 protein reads CASSTGRAEQFF.

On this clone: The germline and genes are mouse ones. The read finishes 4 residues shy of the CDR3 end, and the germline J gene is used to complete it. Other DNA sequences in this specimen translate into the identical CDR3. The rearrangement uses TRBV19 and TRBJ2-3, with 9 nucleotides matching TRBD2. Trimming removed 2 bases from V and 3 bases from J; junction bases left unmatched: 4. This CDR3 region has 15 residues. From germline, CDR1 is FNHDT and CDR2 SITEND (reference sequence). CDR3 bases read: TGTGCCAGCAGTATTCGCACTGGGGGGGCAGAA. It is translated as CASSIRTGGAE. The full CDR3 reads CASSIRTGGAETLYF.

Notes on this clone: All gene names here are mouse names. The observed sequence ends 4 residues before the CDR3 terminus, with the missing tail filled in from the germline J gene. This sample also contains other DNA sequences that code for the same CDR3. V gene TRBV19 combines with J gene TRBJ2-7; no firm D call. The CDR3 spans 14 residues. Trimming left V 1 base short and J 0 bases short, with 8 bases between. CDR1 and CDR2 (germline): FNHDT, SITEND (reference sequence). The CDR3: CASSIRQSSYEQYF. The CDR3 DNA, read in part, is TGTGCCAGCAGTATAAGACAAAGCTCCTAT.

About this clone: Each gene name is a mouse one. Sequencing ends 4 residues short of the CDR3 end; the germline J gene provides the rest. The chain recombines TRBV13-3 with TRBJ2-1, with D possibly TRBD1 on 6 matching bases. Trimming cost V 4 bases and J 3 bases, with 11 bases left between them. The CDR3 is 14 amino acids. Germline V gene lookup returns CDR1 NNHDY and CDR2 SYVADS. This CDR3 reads CASSPNRVYAEQFF. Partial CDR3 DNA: TGTGCCAGCAGTCCGAACAGGGTCTATGCT.

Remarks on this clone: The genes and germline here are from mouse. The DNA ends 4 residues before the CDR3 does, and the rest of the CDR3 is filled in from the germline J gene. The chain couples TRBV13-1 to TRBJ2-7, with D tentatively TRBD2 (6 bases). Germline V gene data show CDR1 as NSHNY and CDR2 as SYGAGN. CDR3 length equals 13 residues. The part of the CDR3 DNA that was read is TGTGCCAGCAGTGGCGGGACTTTTTAT. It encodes CASSGGTFY. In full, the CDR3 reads CASSGGTFYEQYF.

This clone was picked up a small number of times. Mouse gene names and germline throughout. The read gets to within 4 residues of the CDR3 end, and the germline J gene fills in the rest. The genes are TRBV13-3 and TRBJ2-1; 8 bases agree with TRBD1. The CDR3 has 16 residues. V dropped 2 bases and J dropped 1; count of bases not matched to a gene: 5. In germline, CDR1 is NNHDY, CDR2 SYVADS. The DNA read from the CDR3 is TGTGCCAGCAGTGAAGAGGACAGGGCGAACTATGCT. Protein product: CASSEEDRANYA. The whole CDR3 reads CASSEEDRANYAEQFF.

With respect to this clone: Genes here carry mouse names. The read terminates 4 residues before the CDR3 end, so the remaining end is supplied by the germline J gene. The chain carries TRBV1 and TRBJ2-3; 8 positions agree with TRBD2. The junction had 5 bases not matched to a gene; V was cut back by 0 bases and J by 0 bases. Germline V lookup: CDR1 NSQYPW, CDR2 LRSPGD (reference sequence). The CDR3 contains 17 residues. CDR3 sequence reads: CTCSADSRLGSAETLYF. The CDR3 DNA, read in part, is TGCACCTGCAGTGCAGATTCGCGACTGGGGAGTGCAGAA.

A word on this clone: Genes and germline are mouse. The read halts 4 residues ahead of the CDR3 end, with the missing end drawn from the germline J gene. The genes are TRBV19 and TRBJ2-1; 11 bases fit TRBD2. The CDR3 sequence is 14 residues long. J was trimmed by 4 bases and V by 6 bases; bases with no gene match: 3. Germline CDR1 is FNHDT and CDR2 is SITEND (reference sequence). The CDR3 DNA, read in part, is TGTGCCAGCACCGGACTGGGGGGTTATGCT. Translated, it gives CASTGLGGYA. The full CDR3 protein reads CASTGLGGYAEQFF.

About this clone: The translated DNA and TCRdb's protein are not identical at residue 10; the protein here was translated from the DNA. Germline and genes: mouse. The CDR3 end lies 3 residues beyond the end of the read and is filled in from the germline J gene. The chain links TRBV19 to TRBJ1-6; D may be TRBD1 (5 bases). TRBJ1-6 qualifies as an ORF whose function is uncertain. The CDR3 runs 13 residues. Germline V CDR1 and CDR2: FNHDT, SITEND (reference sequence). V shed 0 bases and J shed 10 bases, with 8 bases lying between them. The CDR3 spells CASSIGGESPLYF. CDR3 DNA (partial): TGTGCCAGCAGTATAGGAGGGGAGTCGCCC.

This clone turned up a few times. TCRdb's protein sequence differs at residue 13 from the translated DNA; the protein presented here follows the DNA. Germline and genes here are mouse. The CDR3 DNA, read in part, is TGTGCCAGCAGTGATGATCAGGGGAGATATAATTCGCCC. Translation: CASSDDQGRYNSP. The whole CDR3 is CASSDDQGRYNSPLYF. V gene TRBV13-3 combines with J gene TRBJ1-6, with D perhaps TRBD1 (6 bases). The CDR3 end lies 3 residues beyond the end of the read and is filled in from the germline J gene. TRBJ1-6 is noted as an ORF with a role that remains uncertain. Germline V gives CDR1 NNHDY, CDR2 SYVADS. There are 16 residues in the CDR3. V dropped 0 bases and J dropped 4 bases, with 11 bases sitting between them.

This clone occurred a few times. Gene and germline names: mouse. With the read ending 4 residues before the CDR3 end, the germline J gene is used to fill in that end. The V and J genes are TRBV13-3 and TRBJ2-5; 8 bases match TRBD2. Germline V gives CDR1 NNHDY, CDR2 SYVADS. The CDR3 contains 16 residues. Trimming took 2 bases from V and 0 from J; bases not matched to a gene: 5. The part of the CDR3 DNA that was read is TGTGCCAGCAGTGACAACTGGGGGTTTAACCAAGAC. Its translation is CASSDNWGFNQD. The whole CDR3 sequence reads CASSDNWGFNQDTQYF.

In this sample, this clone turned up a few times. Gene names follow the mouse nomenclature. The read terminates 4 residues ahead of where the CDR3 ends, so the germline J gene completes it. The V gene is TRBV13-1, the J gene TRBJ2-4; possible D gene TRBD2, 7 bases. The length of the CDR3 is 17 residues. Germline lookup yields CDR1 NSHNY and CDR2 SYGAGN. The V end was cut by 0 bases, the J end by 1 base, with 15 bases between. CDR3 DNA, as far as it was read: TGTGCCAGCAGTGATGCAAGCTGGGGGCTGGGTCAAAAC. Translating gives CASSDASWGLGQN. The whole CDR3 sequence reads CASSDASWGLGQNTLYF.

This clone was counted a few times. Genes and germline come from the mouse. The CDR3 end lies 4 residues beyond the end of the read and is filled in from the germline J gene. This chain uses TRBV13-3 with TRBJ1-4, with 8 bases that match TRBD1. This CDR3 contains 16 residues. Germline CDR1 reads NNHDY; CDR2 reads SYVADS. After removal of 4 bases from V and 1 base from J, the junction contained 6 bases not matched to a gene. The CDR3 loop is CASSPPGGASNERLFF. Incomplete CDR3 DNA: TGTGCCAGCAGTCCCCCAGGGGGCGCTTCCAACGAA.